This T cell receptor (beta chain) was captured in a study of chemoradiotherapy in HPV16-positive cancers. Assay: immunoSEQ multiplex PCR; the TCRdb copy retains only in-frame clones and omits some. The table has about 7,800 clones, 55% to 80% seen once. Germline V CDR1 and CDR2: SQVTM, ANQGSEA. Trimming at V came to 4 bases and at J to 2 bases, leaving 8 bases not matched to a gene. The CDR3 runs to 15 residues. This sample was obtained from a patient who underwent chemoradiotherapy. The chain is built from TRBV29-1 and TRBJ2-3; TRBD2 matches 8 bases. The sequence was collected from a human donor with HPV-associated anogenital cancer. The CDR3, as DNA: TGCAGCGTTGGTTTAGCGGGGAAACACACAGATACGCAGTATTTT. This gives the protein CSVGLAGKHTDTQYF.